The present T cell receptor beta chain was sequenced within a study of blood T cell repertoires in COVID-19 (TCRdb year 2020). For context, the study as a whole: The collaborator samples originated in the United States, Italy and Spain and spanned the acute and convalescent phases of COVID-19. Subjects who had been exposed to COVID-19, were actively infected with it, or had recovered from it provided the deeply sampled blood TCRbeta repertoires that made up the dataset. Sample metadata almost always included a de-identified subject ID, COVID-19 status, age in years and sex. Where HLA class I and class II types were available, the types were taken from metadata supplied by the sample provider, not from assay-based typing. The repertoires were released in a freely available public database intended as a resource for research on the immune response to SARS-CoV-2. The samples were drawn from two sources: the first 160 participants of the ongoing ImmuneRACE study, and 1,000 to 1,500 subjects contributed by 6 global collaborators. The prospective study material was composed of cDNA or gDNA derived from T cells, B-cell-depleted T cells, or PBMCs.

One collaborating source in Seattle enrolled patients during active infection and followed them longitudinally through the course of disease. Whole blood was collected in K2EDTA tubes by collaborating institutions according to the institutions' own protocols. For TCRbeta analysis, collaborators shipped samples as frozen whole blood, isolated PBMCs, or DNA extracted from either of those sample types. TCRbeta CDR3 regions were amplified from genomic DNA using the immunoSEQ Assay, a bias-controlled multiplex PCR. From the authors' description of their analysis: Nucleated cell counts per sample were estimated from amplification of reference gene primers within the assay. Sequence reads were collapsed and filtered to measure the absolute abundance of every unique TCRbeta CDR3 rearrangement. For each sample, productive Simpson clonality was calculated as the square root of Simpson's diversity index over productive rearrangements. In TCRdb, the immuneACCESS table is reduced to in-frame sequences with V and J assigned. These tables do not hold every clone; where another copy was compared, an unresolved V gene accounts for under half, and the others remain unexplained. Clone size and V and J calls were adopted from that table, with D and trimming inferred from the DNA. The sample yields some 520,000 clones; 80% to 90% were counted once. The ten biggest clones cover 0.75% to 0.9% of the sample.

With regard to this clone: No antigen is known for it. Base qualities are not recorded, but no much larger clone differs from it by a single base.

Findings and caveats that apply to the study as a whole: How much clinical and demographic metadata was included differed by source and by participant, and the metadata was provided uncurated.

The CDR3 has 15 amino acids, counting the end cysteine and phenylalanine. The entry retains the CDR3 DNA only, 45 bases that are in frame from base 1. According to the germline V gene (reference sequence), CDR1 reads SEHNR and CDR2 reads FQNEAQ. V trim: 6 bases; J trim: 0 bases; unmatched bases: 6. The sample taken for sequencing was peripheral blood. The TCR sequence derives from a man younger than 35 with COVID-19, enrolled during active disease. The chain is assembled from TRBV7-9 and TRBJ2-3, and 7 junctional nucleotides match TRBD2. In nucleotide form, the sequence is TGTGCCAGCAGTCTAGGGAGGGTCAGCACAGATACGCAGTATTTT. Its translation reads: CASSLGRVSTDTQYF.